A single sample is the source of the 30 T cell receptor beta chains below, sequenced in a study of shared clonotypes between healthy human individuals. CD45RO-negative CD8 cells positively selected for CCR7 made up the naive population, which excluded terminally differentiated effector memory CD45RA+ cells. The assay was immunoSEQ multiplex PCR, and TCRdb's table has in-frame clones only and misses some. Found here are fewer than 850,000 clones, about 96% of them singletons; the top ten hold around 0.25%. The sample was naive CD8+ T cells sorted from blood. These receptors were collected from a man aged 25 to 40 in good health.

The CDR3 nucleotides are TGTGCCAGCAGTGTTTCTAGGATACATGAGCAGTTCTTC. Translation: CASSVSRIHEQFF. The chain uses TRBV27 and TRBJ2-1, with no clear D. The CDR3 sequence is 13 residues long. With 5 bases removed from V and 8 bases from J, the gap between germline ends came to 13 bases. Germline values: CDR1 MNHEY, CDR2 SMNVEV (reference sequence).

This chain uses TRBV4-1 with TRBJ2-5; 13 bases align to TRBD2. Germline CDR1 is MGHRA and CDR2 is YSYEKL. The CDR3 runs to 15 residues. Trimming at V came to 4 bases and at J to 5 bases, leaving 4 bases not matched to a gene. The CDR3: CASSRTSGSRETQYF. Here the CDR3 DNA reads TGCGCCAGCAGCCGGACTAGCGGGAGCAGGGAGACCCAGTACTTC.

The chain employs TRBV27 and TRBJ2-7; TRBD1 aligns across 8 bases. This CDR3 has 14 amino acids. Germline V gene lookup returns CDR1 MNHEY and CDR2 SMNVEV (reference sequence). V shed 4 bases and J 0 bases; nucleotides not matched to a gene: 2. CDR3 bases: TGTGCCAGCAGTTGGGACAGGTACTCCTACGAGCAGTACTTC. Translating it yields CASSWDRYSYEQYF.

The V call is TRBV7-9, the J call TRBJ2-2; D possibly uses TRBD1 or TRBD2 (7 bases each). The CDR3 loop spans 17 amino acids. Germline CDR1 SEHNR, CDR2 FQNEAQ (reference sequence). Trimming pared 5 bases from V and 4 bases from J, leaving 20 bases between. CDR3 nucleotides: TGTGCCAGCAGCCCCCGTCCCGGCAGGGGGGGCACCGGGGAGCTGTTTTTT. This gives the protein CASSPRPGRGGTGELFF. Together with reference TRBV7-9 and TRBJ2-2, the CDR3 gives the full variable domain: DTGVSQNPRHKITKRGQNVTFRCDPISEHNRLYWYRQTLGQGPEFLTYFQNEAQLEKSRLLSDRFSAERPKGSFSTLEIQRTEQGDSAMYLCASSPRPGRGGTGELFFGEGSRLTVL.

The V gene is TRBV7-8, the J gene TRBJ2-3; D uncertain. Trimming pared 2 bases from V and 0 bases from J, leaving 12 bases between. The germline V gene has CDR1 SGHVS and CDR2 FQNEAQ. The CDR3 length is 16 residues. CDR3 protein: CASSLYLGVSTDTQYF. Here the CDR3 DNA reads TGTGCCAGCAGCTTATATCTGGGTGTGAGCACAGATACGCAGTATTTT.

V usage is TRBV28 and J usage is TRBJ1-1; no reliable D call. V lost 1 base and J lost 1, with 7 bases in between. Germline CDR1 is MDHEN and CDR2 is SYDVKM. CDR3 length: 14 amino acids. CDR3 sequence: CASSLSDGNTEAFF. CDR3 coding DNA: TGTGCCAGCAGTTTATCGGACGGGAACACTGAAGCTTTCTTT.

This chain connects TRBV29-1 to TRBJ2-7, with TRBD1 matching 9 bases. Germline V gene data show CDR1 as SQVTM and CDR2 as ANQGSEA. This CDR3 comprises 13 residues. The V segment lost 4 bases and the J segment 4 bases; nucleotides outside the gene matches: 5. CDR3 sequence (DNA): TGCAGCGTTGGGCCGGGACAGGGATACGAGCAGTACTTC. It yields the protein CSVGPGQGYEQYF.

This clone was detected once. The rearrangement joins TRBV30 to TRBJ2-7; 7 bases fit TRBD2. There are 13 residues in the CDR3. Germline assignment: CDR1 GTSNPN and CDR2 SVGIG (reference sequence). The CDR3 protein is CAKKRDYSYEQYF. CDR3 DNA sequence: TGTGCAAAAAAACGGGACTACTCCTACGAGCAGTACTTC.

The CDR3: CASSQDHVTGGPAETQYF. The CDR3 DNA reads as TGCGCCAGCAGCCAAGATCATGTTACGGGAGGGCCGGCAGAGACCCAGTACTTC. V usage is TRBV4-1 and J usage is TRBJ2-5, with 8 nucleotides matching TRBD2. The V gene end was trimmed by 0 bases and the J gene end by 4 bases; junction bases not matched to a gene: 13. The germline gives CDR1 MGHRA, CDR2 YSYEKL. The CDR3 contains 18 residues.

This clone was seen once. This chain connects TRBV5-4 to TRBJ2-2, with TRBD1 as a possible D gene (5 bases). The germline CDR1 and CDR2 sequences are SGHNT and YYREEE (reference sequence). The CDR3 length is 12 residues. V was trimmed by 4 bases and J by 8 bases, leaving 9 bases between them. The DNA for the CDR3 is TGTGCCAGCAGCCAGGGCTCGGGGGAGCTGTTTTTT. This translates into CASSQGSGELFF.

This clone has just one count. CDR3 bases: TGTGCCACCAGCAGGGACAGGGATAGTTCGAGCGGGTACTCCTACGAGCAGTACTTC. Translating it yields CATSRDRDSSSGYSYEQYF. The gene calls are TRBV15 and TRBJ2-7, with 8 bases that match TRBD1. With 3 bases clipped from V and 0 bases from J, the junction kept 16 bases outside the gene matches. Germline loops: CDR1 LNHNV, CDR2 YYDKDF (reference sequence). The CDR3 extends over 19 amino acids.

This chain connects TRBV9 to TRBJ2-7; 9 bases line up with TRBD2. The trim removed 0 bases at V and 2 bases at J, leaving 0 bases unmatched. The CDR3 runs 14 residues. Germline assignment: CDR1 SGDLS and CDR2 YYNGEE. The chain's CDR3 is CASSVEREAYEQYF. CDR3 DNA: TGTGCCAGCAGCGTAGAGCGGGAGGCCTACGAGCAGTACTTC.

The rearrangement joins TRBV28 to TRBJ2-1, with D perhaps TRBD1 (6 bases). Germline V gene lookup returns CDR1 MDHEN and CDR2 SYDVKM. The CDR3 length is 14 residues. Trimming cost V 5 bases and J 7 bases, with 15 bases left between them. CDR3 nucleotide sequence: TGTGCCAGCAGTCCGCCGGAAACAGGGAATGAGCAGTTCTTC. Translation: CASSPPETGNEQFF.

The V call is TRBV27, the J call TRBJ2-3; D is possibly TRBD1 (6 bases). The CDR3 totals 16 residues. Trimming removed 5 bases at V and 1 base at J, with 16 bases between. The germline gives CDR1 MNHEY, CDR2 SMNVEV (reference sequence). The CDR3 spells CASSIIATGGTDTQYF. The DNA of the CDR3 is TGTGCCAGCAGTATAATAGCGACAGGTGGCACAGATACGCAGTATTTT.

Note on this clone: Additional DNA sequences in this sample encode the identical CDR3. The rearrangement links TRBV9 to TRBJ2-7; D not resolved. CDR1 is SGDLS and CDR2 is YYNGEE in the germline V gene. V lost 0 bases, J lost 3 bases, and 7 bases lay in between. CDR3 length: 13 residues. The CDR3 region is CASSVGESYEQYF. In DNA, the CDR3 is TGTGCCAGCAGCGTAGGTGAGAGCTACGAGCAGTACTTC.

The V call is TRBV28, the J call TRBJ2-1, with D perhaps matching TRBD1 or TRBD2 (5 bases each). The V gene lost 4 bases and the J gene lost 0 bases, with 10 bases spanning the gap. Germline CDR1 and CDR2: MDHEN and SYDVKM. The CDR3 loop spans 15 amino acids. In DNA, the CDR3 is TGTGCCAGCAGTTCGGGGCGGAGCTCCTACAATGAGCAGTTCTTC. Residues: CASSSGRSSYNEQFF.

This clone was observed a handful of times. This sequence joins TRBV4-1 and TRBJ2-7; D is unclear. Trimming removed 0 bases from V and 0 bases from J, with 6 bases in between. The CDR3 has 14 residues. Germline V gene lookup returns CDR1 MGHRA and CDR2 YSYEKL. CDR3 nucleotides: TGCGCCAGCAGCCAAGATACCATCTCCTACGAGCAGTACTTC. It specifies CASSQDTISYEQYF.

This chain uses TRBV9 with TRBJ2-1, with TRBD2 matching 7 bases. The CDR3 loop spans 16 amino acids. Trimming took 4 bases from V and 8 from J; bases not matched to a gene: 15. Germline V gene sequence: CDR1 SGDLS, CDR2 YYNGEE. CDR3 in DNA: TGTGCCAGCAGCCCCCGGGGAGGGACTCTAGTCGATGAGCAGTTCTTC. Translated: CASSPRGGTLVDEQFF.

Of note for this clone: This sample includes further DNA sequences coding for the same CDR3. The V gene is TRBV7-9, the J gene TRBJ2-7; the match to TRBD2 covers 8 bases. The germline V gene encodes CDR1 SEHNR and CDR2 FQNEAQ (reference sequence). Trimming cost V 5 bases and J 0 bases; bases outside gene matches: 3. CDR3 length: 14 residues. CDR3 sequence reads: CASSPGTSSYEQYF. The CDR3 DNA reads TGTGCCAGCAGCCCTGGGACTAGCTCCTACGAGCAGTACTTC.

J is TRBJ2-3 and V is TRBV7-2; D is unclear. The CDR3 contains 14 residues. Germline CDR1 is SGHTA and CDR2 is FQGNSA. The germline V and J ends were trimmed by 1 base and 5 bases, with 10 bases remaining between them. CDR3 coding DNA: TGTGCCAGCAGCTTAGAAGTATGGGGAGATACGCAGTATTTT. It yields the protein CASSLEVWGDTQYF.

The chain couples TRBV7-2 to TRBJ2-7; tentative D call: TRBD1 (5 bases). V was clipped by 0 bases and J by 3 bases, with 6 bases between them. The CDR3 covers 13 residues. Per the germline V gene, CDR1 is SGHTA and CDR2 is FQGNSA. The CDR3 coding sequence is TGTGCCAGCAGCTTAGCAGGGGTCTACGAGCAGTACTTC. This encodes CASSLAGVYEQYF.

The CDR3 spells CASSLVDTGELFF. CDR3 in DNA: TGTGCCAGCAGCTTAGTCGACACCGGGGAGCTGTTTTTT. The chain couples TRBV7-3 to TRBJ2-2; no clear D gene. Between the trimmed V and J ends, which lost 2 bases and 3 bases, there was a span of 4 bases. CDR3 length: 13 residues. Germline CDR1 and CDR2: SGHTA and FQGTGA.

This chain connects TRBV28 to TRBJ2-3, with D tentatively TRBD2 (5 bases). This CDR3 is 15 amino acids long. Looked up from germline, CDR1 is MDHEN and CDR2 is SYDVKM. V lost 6 bases, J lost 6 bases, and 19 bases lay in between. In nucleotides, the CDR3 is TGTGCCAGCAGAGGCAAGGAAATCCGCGGGGATACGCAGTATTTT. It encodes CASRGKEIRGDTQYF. The variable domain in full, completed from reference TRBV28 and TRBJ2-3, reads DVKVTQSSRYLVKRTGEKVFLECVQDMDHENMFWYRQDPGLGLRLIYFSYDVKMKEKGDIPEGYSVSREKKERFSLILESASTNQTSMYLCASRGKEIRGDTQYFGPGTRLTVL.

This sequence joins TRBV7-9 and TRBJ1-1; no reliable D call. Looked up from germline, CDR1 is SEHNR and CDR2 is FQNEAQ (reference sequence). This CDR3 is built from 12 residues. Between the trimmed V and J ends, which lost 4 bases and 0 bases, there was a span of 3 bases. CDR3 loop: CASSSMNTEAFF. The CDR3 coding sequence is TGTGCCAGCAGCTCCATGAACACTGAAGCTTTCTTT.

This clone was detected only once. The J gene is TRBJ2-3, the V gene TRBV7-6; maybe TRBD2 (6 bases). Trimming cost V 3 bases and J 1 base, with 17 bases left between them. The germline CDR1 and CDR2 sequences are SGHVS and FNYEAQ. The CDR3 spans 17 residues. The CDR3 DNA follows: TGTGCCAGCAGCTTGTTGAGACGGGAGAAAGGCACAGATACGCAGTATTTT. Encoded protein: CASSLLRREKGTDTQYF.

The chain carries TRBV28 and TRBJ2-5; the match to TRBD1 covers 10 bases. With 6 bases clipped from V and 1 base from J, the junction kept 8 bases outside the gene matches. This CDR3 comprises 16 residues. Germline V CDR1 and CDR2: MDHEN, SYDVKM. CDR3 bases: TGTGCCAGCAGCCTAGCCGGGACAGGGGTCCAAGAGACCCAGTACTTC. Its protein product is CASSLAGTGVQETQYF. The whole variable domain, filled in from reference TRBV28 and TRBJ2-5, reads DVKVTQSSRYLVKRTGEKVFLECVQDMDHENMFWYRQDPGLGLRLIYFSYDVKMKEKGDIPEGYSVSREKKERFSLILESASTNQTSMYLCASSLAGTGVQETQYFGPGTRLLVL.

J is TRBJ2-7 and V is TRBV5-5; D possibly matches TRBD1 or TRBD2 (5 bases each). The V gene lost 0 bases and the J gene lost 0 bases, with 22 bases spanning the gap. The CDR3 runs to 19 residues. CDR1 is SGHKS, CDR2 YYEKEE, per germline (reference sequence). The CDR3 DNA is TGTGCCAGCAGCTTGGGGGCAATAGCGCCGGGGCGGGTCTCCTACGAGCAGTACTTC. Amino acids: CASSLGAIAPGRVSYEQYF.

The V call is TRBV14, the J call TRBJ2-3; 8 bases fit TRBD1. Germline V gene lookup returns CDR1 SGHDN and CDR2 FVKESK. The CDR3 extends over 15 amino acids. V shed 0 bases, J shed 7 bases, and the junction held 6 bases outside the gene matches. CDR3 DNA sequence: TGTGCCAGCAGCCAAGATACAGGGGGTTCAAATACGCAGTATTTT. Its translation is CASSQDTGGSNTQYF.

DNA for the CDR3: TGTGCCAGTAGTATCGGCCAGGGGGCGGACTATGGCTACACCTTC. This sequence encodes CASSIGQGADYGYTF. V usage is TRBV19 and J usage is TRBJ1-2, with TRBD1 matching over 8 bases. The trim removed 3 bases at V and 3 bases at J, leaving 6 bases unmatched. Germline V CDR1 and CDR2: LNHDA, SQIVND (reference sequence). The CDR3 spans 15 residues.

This sequence joins TRBV4-3 and TRBJ2-2, with 8 bases matching TRBD1. Germline assignment: CDR1 LGHNA and CDR2 YSLEER. Trimming removed 0 bases from V and 6 bases from J; junction bases left unmatched: 9. This CDR3 contains 17 residues. CDR3 protein: CASSQDGSRGLAGELFF. The CDR3 DNA reads TGCGCCAGCAGCCAAGATGGGTCCAGGGGGCTCGCCGGGGAGCTGTTTTTT.